The source of this TCR beta chain is a study of T-cell memory formation after mild COVID-19. Germline values: CDR1 SGHRS, CDR2 YFSETQ. Between the trimmed V and J ends, which lost 0 bases and 11 bases, there was a span of 21 bases. This CDR3 contains 17 residues. 5'RACE primed from the constant segment yielded TCR alpha and TCR beta cDNA libraries bearing sample barcodes and UMIs. Each CDR3 protein gets one entry after TCRdb re-called the 5' RACE reads with MiXCR. The table records about 240,000 distinct CDR3 sequences, over 9% of them present only once. Sequences were obtained from PBMCs or a T cell subset sorted from them (not recorded which). The chain carries TRBV5-1 and TRBJ1-6; TRBD1 is a possible D gene (5 bases). This clonotype was obtained from a man younger than 35 who had mild COVID-19 (a few samples of this study predate the infection). Cell type and time point are not known. In DNA form, the CDR3 reads TGCGCCAGCAGCTTGGCCTTGGCCAGGGAAGATTTGACACCCCTCCACTTT. It translates to CASSLALAREDLTPLHF.